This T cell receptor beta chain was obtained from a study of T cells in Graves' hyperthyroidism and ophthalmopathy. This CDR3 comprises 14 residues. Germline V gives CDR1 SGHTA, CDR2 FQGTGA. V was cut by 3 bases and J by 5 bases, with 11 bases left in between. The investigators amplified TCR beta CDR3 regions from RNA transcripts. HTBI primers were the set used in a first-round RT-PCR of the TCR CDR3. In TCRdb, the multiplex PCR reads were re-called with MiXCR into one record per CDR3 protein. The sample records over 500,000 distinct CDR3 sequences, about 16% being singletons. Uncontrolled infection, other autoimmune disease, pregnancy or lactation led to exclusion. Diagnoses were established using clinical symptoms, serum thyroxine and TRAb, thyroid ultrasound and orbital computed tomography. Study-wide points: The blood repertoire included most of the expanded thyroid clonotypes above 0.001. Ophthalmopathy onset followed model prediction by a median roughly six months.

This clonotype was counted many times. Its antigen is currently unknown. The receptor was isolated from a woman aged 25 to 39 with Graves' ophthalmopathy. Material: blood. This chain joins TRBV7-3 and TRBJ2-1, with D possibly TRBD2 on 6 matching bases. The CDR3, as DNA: TGTGCCAGCAGCTTCTCTAGCGCCGACAATGAGCAGTTCTTC. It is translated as CASSFSSADNEQFF.